What follows are 18 T cell receptor beta chains derived from one specimen sequenced in a study of CD8+ T cells in alopecia areata. Extracted from the samples, RNA was reverse transcribed into cDNA to serve as the sequencing template. Assay: immunoSEQ multiplex PCR; the TCRdb copy retains only in-frame clones and omits some. The table lists about 220,000 clones, under 60% of them singletons. Treatment in this sample: oral pan-JAK inhibitor, 5-10 mg twice daily. This specimen was CD4+ T cells sorted from blood, taken at week 4, from a patient treated with tofacitinib. The receptors come from a human donor with alopecia areata.

The rearrangement joins TRBV11-3 to TRBJ2-7, with TRBD1 matching over 7 bases. The germline V gene has CDR1 SGHNT and CDR2 YENEEA. The trim removed 5 bases at V and 3 bases at J, leaving 10 bases unmatched. The CDR3 covers 15 residues. Here the CDR3 reads CASSKTSTGSYEQYF. The CDR3 bases are TGTGCCAGCAGCAAAACTTCGACAGGGAGCTACGAGCAGTACTTC.

V is TRBV9 and J is TRBJ2-7; D may match TRBD1 or TRBD2 (5 bases each). CDR3 length: 12 amino acids. CDR1 SGDLS and CDR2 YYNGEE come from the germline V gene. Trimming stripped 0 bases from V and 4 bases from J, with 5 bases between. The CDR3 loop is CASSVGGYEQYF. CDR3 nucleotide sequence: TGTGCCAGCAGCGTAGGGGGGTACGAGCAGTACTTC.

This rearrangement joins TRBV5-1 to TRBJ2-5; TRBD2 matches 8 bases. The V gene's germline CDR1 is SGHRS and CDR2 YFSETQ. This CDR3 has 16 amino acids. The junction had 7 bases not matched to a gene; V was cut back by 1 base and J by 2 bases. The CDR3 DNA reads as TGCGCCAGCAGCTTGAAGCCCGGGGGGGCTCAAGAGACCCAGTACTTC. It specifies CASSLKPGGAQETQYF.

V and J are TRBV27 and TRBJ1-2; D ambiguous. Deletions cut 4 bases from V and 3 bases from J, with 21 bases between. The germline V gene encodes CDR1 MNHEY and CDR2 SMNVEV (reference sequence). CDR3 length equals 17 residues. The CDR3 region has the DNA TGTGCCAGCAGTTCGCTGACCCGGGTCCAGACCCACTATGGCTACACCTTC. Translation: CASSSLTRVQTHYGYTF.

The chain uses TRBV30 and TRBJ2-7, with no clear D. Germline V CDR1 and CDR2: GTSNPN, SVGIG (reference sequence). This CDR3 is built from 12 residues. Trimming stripped 1 base from V and 5 bases from J, with 9 bases between. The CDR3 loop reads CAWSAVRDEQYF. The CDR3 coding sequence is TGTGCCTGGAGTGCTGTGCGCGACGAGCAGTACTTC.

As to this clone: A much larger clonotype is one base distant, so this may be a read error. Other DNA sequences of this sample code for an identical CDR3. The chain recombines TRBV6-1 with TRBJ1-2, with 10 bases identical to TRBD1. V gave up 4 bases and J gave up 5 bases; unmatched junction bases: 4. The CDR3 loop spans 14 amino acids. Germline CDR1 is MNHNS and CDR2 is SASEGT. The DNA of the CDR3 is TGTGCCAGCAGTGCGACAGGGGGCGGGTATGGCTACACCTTC. Its protein is CASSATGGGYGYTF.

This clone has a single count. The chain couples TRBV30 to TRBJ2-5; a possible D gene is TRBD1 (7 bases). CDR1 is GTSNPN and CDR2 is SVGIG in the germline V gene (reference sequence). V was pared by 3 bases and J by 4 bases, with 15 bases between. CDR3 length equals 14 residues. CDR3 sequence reads: CAWRGQGGGETQYF. CDR3 coding DNA: TGTGCCTGGAGAGGGCAGGGGGGCGGAGAGACCCAGTACTTC.

The genes are TRBV4-1 and TRBJ1-5; no reliable D call. Germline CDR1 MGHRA, CDR2 YSYEKL. This CDR3 is 15 amino acids long. The V end lost 0 bases, the J end lost 5 bases, and 11 bases lay between the germline ends. The CDR3 reads CASSQEPGNDQPQHF. The CDR3 DNA is TGCGCCAGCAGCCAAGAACCTGGCAACGATCAGCCCCAGCATTTT.

This chain joins TRBV27 and TRBJ1-1, with TRBD1 as a possible D gene (5 bases). The CDR3 has 14 residues. CDR1 MNHEY and CDR2 SMNVEV come from the germline V gene (reference sequence). V lost 5 bases, J lost 1 base, and 11 bases lay in between. In nucleotides, the CDR3 is TGTGCCAGCAGTCTGCAGACAGCGAACACTGAAGCTTTCTTT. Residues: CASSLQTANTEAFF.

The chain couples TRBV15 to TRBJ1-4; D not resolved. Germline V CDR1 and CDR2: LNHNV, YYDKDF (reference sequence). The CDR3 is 14 amino acids. Trimming shortened V by 1 base and J by 4 bases, and 7 bases separated the two germline ends. The CDR3 spells CATSRANNNEKLFF. The CDR3 DNA follows: TGTGCCACCAGCAGAGCGAACAATAATGAAAAACTGTTTTTT.

V gene TRBV27 combines with J gene TRBJ2-3; D is unresolved. Germline loops: CDR1 MNHEY, CDR2 SMNVEV (reference sequence). The CDR3 consists of 14 residues. Trimming left V 3 bases short and J 2 bases short, with 9 bases between. CDR3 loop: CASSFGWFTDTQYF. The CDR3 DNA reads TGTGCCAGCAGTTTCGGGTGGTTCACAGATACGCAGTATTTT.

The rearrangement links TRBV7-2 to TRBJ1-2; 8 bases agree with TRBD1. This CDR3 region has 13 residues. V lost 6 bases and J lost 3; bases outside the gene matches: 3. Germline loops: CDR1 SGHTA, CDR2 FQGNSA. The CDR3 DNA reads as TGTGCCAGCAGTGGACAGGGAGACTATGGCTACACCTTC. Translating gives CASSGQGDYGYTF.

The V and J genes are TRBV5-1 and TRBJ2-1; 11 positions match TRBD2. J was trimmed by 2 bases and V by 4 bases; bases with no gene match: 8. The CDR3 runs to 17 residues. Germline V lookup: CDR1 SGHRS, CDR2 YFSETQ. CDR3 in amino acids: CASSAGLAGPTYNEQFF. As DNA, the CDR3 is TGCGCCAGCAGCGCCGGACTAGCGGGTCCCACCTACAATGAGCAGTTCTTC. Using reference TRBV5-1 and TRBJ2-1 for the parts outside the CDR3, the full variable domain is KAGVTQTPRYLIKTRGQQVTLSCSPISGHRSVSWYQQTPGQGLQFLFEYFSETQRNKGNFPGRFSGRQFSNSRSEMNVSTLELGDSALYLCASSAGLAGPTYNEQFFGPGTRLTVL.

The chain joins TRBV9 to TRBJ2-1, with D maybe TRBD1 (5 bases). Trimming removed 0 bases from V and 2 bases from J, with 12 bases in between. This CDR3 is 16 amino acids long. Germline lookup yields CDR1 SGDLS and CDR2 YYNGEE. The CDR3 sequence: CASSVEARATYNEQFF. The CDR3 nucleotides read TGTGCCAGCAGCGTAGAAGCCAGGGCTACCTACAATGAGCAGTTCTTC.

This clone has only a few counts. The chain joins TRBV7-9 to TRBJ1-2, with 8 bases identical to TRBD1. The germline CDR1 and CDR2 sequences are SEHNR and FQNEAQ (reference sequence). CDR3 length: 14 residues. V was pared by 5 bases and J by 6 bases, with 8 bases of the junction left unmatched. The CDR3 coding sequence is TGTGCCAGCAGCCACAGGGGGATTCTAGATGGCTACACCTTC. Translated: CASSHRGILDGYTF.

The chain links TRBV30 to TRBJ2-5; possible D gene TRBD2, 5 bases. Trimming took off 2 bases at V and 1 base at J, with 11 bases between the two ends. CDR1 GTSNPN and CDR2 SVGIG come from the germline V gene (reference sequence). This CDR3 spans 14 amino acids. DNA of the CDR3: TGTGCCTGGAGTTCAAACCGGGGCCAAGAGACCCAGTACTTC. This sequence encodes CAWSSNRGQETQYF.

A few counts support this clone. For the CDR3, the DNA is TGCGCCAGCAGCCAAGTCGGGACAAGTATTGAAGTTACGCAGTATTTT. As protein: CASSQVGTSIEVTQYF. J is TRBJ2-3 and V is TRBV4-3; D might be TRBD1 (6 bases). V was trimmed by 1 base and J by 8 bases, leaving 19 bases between them. This CDR3 is 16 amino acids long. The germline V gene encodes CDR1 LGHNA and CDR2 YSLEER.

The chain employs TRBV11-2 and TRBJ1-5; D is undetermined. The CDR3 is made up of 15 amino acids. Trimming removed 5 bases at V and 5 bases at J, with 16 bases between. The germline CDR1 and CDR2 sequences are SGHAT and FQNNGV. The CDR3 DNA follows: TGTGCCAGCAGCCCGGCTGTAGGGTCACATCAGCCCCAGCATTTT. It yields the protein CASSPAVGSHQPQHF.